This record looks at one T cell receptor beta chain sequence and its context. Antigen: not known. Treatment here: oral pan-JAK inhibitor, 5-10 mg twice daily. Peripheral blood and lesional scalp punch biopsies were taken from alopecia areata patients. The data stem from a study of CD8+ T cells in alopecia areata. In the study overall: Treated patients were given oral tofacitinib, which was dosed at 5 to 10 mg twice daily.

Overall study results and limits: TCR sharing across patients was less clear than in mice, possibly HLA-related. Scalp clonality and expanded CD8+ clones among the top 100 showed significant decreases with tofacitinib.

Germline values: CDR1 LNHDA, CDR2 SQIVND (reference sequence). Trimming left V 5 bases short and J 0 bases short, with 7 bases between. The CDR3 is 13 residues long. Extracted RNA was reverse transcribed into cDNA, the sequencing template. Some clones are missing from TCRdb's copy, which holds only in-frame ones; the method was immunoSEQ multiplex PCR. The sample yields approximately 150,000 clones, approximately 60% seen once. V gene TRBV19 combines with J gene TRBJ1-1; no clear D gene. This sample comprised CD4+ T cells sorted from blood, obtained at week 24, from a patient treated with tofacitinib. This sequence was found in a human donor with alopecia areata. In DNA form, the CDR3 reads TGTGCCAGTAGTTCTCAGTTGAACACTGAAGCTTTCTTT. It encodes CASSSQLNTEAFF.